The 20 T cell receptor beta chains below were found in one sample sequenced in a study of vaccination effects on CD4 cells after COVID-19. After expansion with viral peptide pools in the ViraFEST assay, antigen-specific CD4+ T cells were sequenced. Once cultured for 10 days, the cells underwent separation to obtain CD4+ T cells. Sometime from March through December 2020, the person acquired a SARS-CoV-2 infection that PCR confirmed. No antigen has been identified for these receptors. This table comes from immunoSEQ multiplex PCR, and its TCRdb copy is limited to in-frame clones, with some not included. The table shows 30,000 to 45,000 clones, with around 72% occurring only once. Sequenced here: CD4+ T cells from PBMCs cultured with HCoV-NL63 spike peptides, sampled before COVID-19 vaccination. The receptors here all came from a human donor who had a prior SARS-CoV-2 infection.

This clone was counted many times. The rearrangement uses TRBV20-1 and TRBJ2-7; TRBD2 matches 7 bases. Germline CDR1 and CDR2: DFQATT and SNEGSKA (reference sequence). The CDR3 runs to 13 residues. Trimming took 3 bases from V and 3 from J; bases not matched to a gene: 5. In DNA form, the CDR3 reads TGCAGTGCTAGTTTAGGGGAGGGCTACGAGCAGTACTTC. The encoded protein is CSASLGEGYEQYF.

This clone occurred a few times. Written as DNA, the CDR3 is TGTGCCAGTAGTATTCTCCTGCGGCAGCCTTTTGAAGCTTTCTTT. Protein: CASSILLRQPFEAFF. This chain links TRBV19 with TRBJ1-1; D not resolved. CDR3 size: 15 residues. The V end lost 3 bases, the J end lost 7 bases, and 18 bases lay between the germline ends. Germline assignment: CDR1 LNHDA and CDR2 SQIVND (reference sequence).

V and J are TRBV5-1 and TRBJ2-2, with TRBD2 as a possible D gene (5 bases). Germline CDR1 is SGHRS and CDR2 is YFSETQ. V was trimmed by 4 bases and J by 0 bases, leaving 10 bases between them. The CDR3 is 15 residues long. This chain's CDR3 is CASSGPAANTGELFF. The DNA of the CDR3 is TGCGCCAGCAGCGGGCCAGCGGCGAACACCGGGGAGCTGTTTTTT.

The V call is TRBV11-2, the J call TRBJ1-2; D is possibly TRBD1 (5 bases). The germline V gene has CDR1 SGHAT and CDR2 FQNNGV. This CDR3 contains 14 residues. Trimming took off 0 bases at V and 8 bases at J, with 13 bases between the two ends. The CDR3 DNA sequence: TGTGCCAGCAGCTTAGATCTCAGGGTTGGGGGCTACACCTTC. Translating gives CASSLDLRVGGYTF. Based on the CDR3 plus reference TRBV11-2 and TRBJ1-2, the full variable domain is EAGVAQSPRYKIIEKRQSVAFWCNPISGHATLYWYQQILGQGPKLLIQFQNNGVVDDSQLPKDRFSAERLKGVDSTLKIQPAKLEDSAVYLCASSLDLRVGGYTFGSGTRLTVV.

This chain connects TRBV19 to TRBJ2-2, with 7 nucleotides matching TRBD1. CDR1 is LNHDA and CDR2 is SQIVND in the germline V gene (reference sequence). The CDR3 totals 14 residues. V was clipped by 7 bases and J by 10 bases; unmatched bases: 12. The CDR3 coding sequence is TGTGCCAGTAACTCGGCAGGGGGAGTGTTGGAGCTGTTTTTT. Its protein is CASNSAGGVLELFF.

This clone counts as medium-sized. CDR3 nucleotides: TGTGCCATCAGATACGGGACTAGCGAGGGAGAGACCCAGTACTTC. Translating gives CAIRYGTSEGETQYF. The rearrangement joins TRBV10-3 to TRBJ2-5, with 10 bases matching TRBD2. The CDR3 runs to 15 residues. Unmatched junction bases numbered 8, after V lost 6 bases and J lost 4 bases. The V gene's germline CDR1 is ENHRY and CDR2 SYGVKD.

The chain couples TRBV2 to TRBJ2-1; D is unclear. Trimming shortened V by 1 base and J by 5 bases, and 12 bases separated the two germline ends. CDR3 length: 15 residues. Germline CDR1 is SNHLY and CDR2 is FYNNEI. The CDR3 nucleotides read TGTGCCAGCAGTGAAGGGTATCTAGGGAACAATGAGCAGTTCTTC. Translation: CASSEGYLGNNEQFF.

The rearrangement uses TRBV6-6 and TRBJ2-3, with 9 bases aligning to TRBD1. The J segment lost 2 bases and the V segment lost 6 bases, leaving 18 bases of the junction unmatched. Per germline, CDR1 MNHNY and CDR2 SVGAGI (reference sequence). The CDR3 has 19 amino acids. The DNA for the CDR3 is TGTGCCAGCAGCTGGGGACAGGGACATGGATCCGTGTTCACAGATACGCAGTATTTT. Translation gives CASSWGQGHGSVFTDTQYF.

The chain has TRBV5-1 and TRBJ2-1; tentative D call: TRBD2 (6 bases). CDR1 SGHRS and CDR2 YFSETQ come from the germline V gene. The CDR3 runs to 15 residues. With 1 base removed from V and 4 bases from J, the gap between germline ends came to 12 bases. The CDR3 DNA reads as TGCGCCAGCAGCTTGTCTGGGACTTCTTACAATGAGCAGTTCTTC. Translation: CASSLSGTSYNEQFF.

The DNA for the CDR3 is TGTGCCAGCAGCTTAACACAGGGGAGAGGGACTGAAGCTTTCTTT. Protein sequence: CASSLTQGRGTEAFF. V and J are TRBV11-3 and TRBJ1-1; 7 nucleotides line up with TRBD1. This CDR3 has 15 amino acids. Germline assignment: CDR1 SGHNT and CDR2 YENEEA. With V trimmed by 2 bases and J by 5 bases, 8 bases remained unmatched. Supplemented by reference TRBV11-3 and TRBJ1-1, the full variable domain reads EAGVVQSPRYKIIEKKQPVAFWCNPISGHNTLYWYLQNLGQGPELLIRYENEEAVDDSQLPKDRFSAERLKGVDSTLKIQPAELGDSAVYLCASSLTQGRGTEAFFGQGTRLTVV.

The chain has TRBV19 and TRBJ2-7; 10 positions agree with TRBD1. The CDR3 extends over 14 amino acids. Trimming took 3 bases from V and 5 from J; bases not matched to a gene: 4. Germline CDR1 reads LNHDA; CDR2 reads SQIVND (reference sequence). This CDR3 reads CASSMGTGVDEQYF. The CDR3 bases are TGTGCCAGTAGTATGGGGACAGGGGTGGACGAGCAGTACTTC.

The gene calls are TRBV30 and TRBJ1-5, with 9 bases that match TRBD1. Losses at the gene ends were 4 bases for V and 5 bases for J; bases not matched to a gene: 6. Germline V gene lookup returns CDR1 GTSNPN and CDR2 SVGIG (reference sequence). The CDR3 sequence is 14 residues long. The CDR3 DNA reads as TGTGCCTGGAACCCCGACAGGGGGGATCAGCCCCAGCATTTT. Encoded protein: CAWNPDRGDQPQHF.

The chain is built from TRBV2 and TRBJ1-1, with unresolved D. Germline V CDR1 and CDR2: SNHLY, FYNNEI. The germline V and J ends were trimmed by 4 bases and 2 bases, with 8 bases remaining between them. The CDR3 spans 13 residues. CDR3 region: CASSGEGNTEAFF. The DNA for the CDR3 is TGTGCCAGCAGTGGAGAGGGAAACACTGAAGCTTTCTTT.

The chain recombines TRBV5-1 with TRBJ2-2, with D tentatively TRBD2 (6 bases). Germline CDR1 reads SGHRS; CDR2 reads YFSETQ. The CDR3 contains 17 residues. The V end was cut by 3 bases, the J end by 4 bases, with 19 bases between. CDR3 sequence (DNA): TGCGCCAGCAGCTCACTTGTGGGTGCGGGGCCCACCGGGGAGCTGTTTTTT. Protein product: CASSSLVGAGPTGELFF.

This chain joins TRBV7-3 and TRBJ2-1; 10 nucleotides agree with TRBD2. CDR1 and CDR2 from the germline V gene are SGHTA and FQGTGA. The trim removed 5 bases at V and 3 bases at J, leaving 10 bases unmatched. CDR3 length equals 17 residues. This CDR3 reads CASSPTSGPSIYNEQFF. For the CDR3, the DNA is TGTGCCAGCAGCCCGACTAGCGGGCCAAGTATCTACAATGAGCAGTTCTTC.

CDR3 nucleotides: TGTGCCAGCGAGACGCGTAGGTACTCACCCCTCCACTTT. Translation: CASETRRYSPLHF. The genes are TRBV28 and TRBJ1-6; D unclear. The CDR3 totals 13 residues. V was pared by 8 bases and J by 10 bases, with 15 bases between. Germline V gene data show CDR1 as MDHEN and CDR2 as SYDVKM.

The gene calls are TRBV6-5 and TRBJ1-2, with D possibly being TRBD1 (6 bases). The germline CDR1 and CDR2 sequences are MNHEY and SVGAGI. V was cut by 8 bases and J by 5 bases, with 12 bases left in between. This CDR3 is 12 amino acids long. The CDR3 DNA reads as TGTGCCAGCGCGGGTCAGGGGTATGGCTACACCTTC. Translating gives CASAGQGYGYTF.

The chain employs TRBV5-1 and TRBJ1-2; D possibly corresponds to TRBD1 (5 bases). The CDR3 contains 14 residues. V lost 4 bases, J lost 5 bases, and 15 bases lay in between. Germline V gene data show CDR1 as SGHRS and CDR2 as YFSETQ. The DNA of the CDR3 is TGCGCCAGCAGCATAGGGACGGACCAATATGGCTACACCTTC. Translation: CASSIGTDQYGYTF.

In its sample, this clone was seen a few times. The chain combines TRBV7-9 with TRBJ1-1; D is perhaps TRBD1 (5 bases). The CDR3 sequence is 14 residues long. With 6 bases removed from V and 1 base from J, the gap between germline ends came to 12 bases. Germline V gene data show CDR1 as SEHNR and CDR2 as FQNEAQ (reference sequence). CDR3 residues: CASRAGQANTEAFF. The DNA for the CDR3 is TGTGCCAGCAGAGCAGGACAAGCGAACACTGAAGCTTTCTTT.

This clone appeared a few times. The chain has TRBV5-4 and TRBJ2-7, with D perhaps TRBD1 or TRBD2 (5 bases each). CDR1 and CDR2 from the germline V gene are SGHNT and YYREEE (reference sequence). The CDR3 consists of 12 residues. V dropped 3 bases and J dropped 3 bases, with 7 bases sitting between them. The CDR3 DNA is TGTGCCAGCAGCTGGGACCACTACGAGCAGTACTTC. Translation gives CASSWDHYEQYF.